The clone carrying this T cell receptor beta chain was counted at least ten times. This sample was taken from a study of Graves' ophthalmopathy and Graves' hyperthyroidism. Investigators amplified TCR beta CDR3 regions from RNA transcripts. The workflow started with a first-round RT-PCR run with HTBI primers and then moved on to a second-round multiplex PCR. Via MiXCR, TCRdb re-called the multiplex PCR reads, giving one row per CDR3 protein. The sample contains about 400,000 distinct CDR3 sequences, around 20% of which appear only once. The sample comprised peripheral blood. The sequence derives from a woman aged 18-30 years with Graves' ophthalmopathy.

The CDR3 protein is CATSEAGPHQPQHF. CDR3 sequence (DNA): TGTGCCACCAGTGAGGCAGGCCCCCACCAGCCCCAGCATTTT. The J gene is TRBJ1-5, the V gene TRBV24-1; D is uncertain. Per the germline V gene, CDR1 is KGHDR and CDR2 is SFDVKD. CDR3 length: 14 amino acids. V lost 4 bases and J 7 bases, leaving 13 bases between the germline ends.